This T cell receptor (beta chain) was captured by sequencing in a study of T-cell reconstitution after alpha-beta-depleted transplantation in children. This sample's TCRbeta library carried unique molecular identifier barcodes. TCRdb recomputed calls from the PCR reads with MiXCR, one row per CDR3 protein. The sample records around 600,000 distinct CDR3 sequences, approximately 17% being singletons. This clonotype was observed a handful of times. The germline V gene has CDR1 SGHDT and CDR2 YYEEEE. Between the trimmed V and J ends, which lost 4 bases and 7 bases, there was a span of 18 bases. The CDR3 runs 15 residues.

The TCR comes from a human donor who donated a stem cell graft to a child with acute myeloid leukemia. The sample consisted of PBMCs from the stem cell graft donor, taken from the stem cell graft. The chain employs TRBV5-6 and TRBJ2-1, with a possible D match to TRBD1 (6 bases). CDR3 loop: CASSPDRFWENEQFF. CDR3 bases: TGTGCCAGCAGCCCGGACAGATTTTGGGAGAATGAGCAGTTCTTC.